This T cell receptor beta chain is drawn from a study of blood T cell repertoires in COVID-19. The CDR3 is 13 amino acids. Trimming cost V 1 base and J 14 bases, with 12 bases left between them. Germline values: CDR1 MNHNS, CDR2 SASEGT. Sequenced by immunoSEQ multiplex PCR; TCRdb stores in-frame clones only, minus some. The data hold some 180,000 clones, with around 83% observed a single time. The genes are TRBV6-1 and TRBJ1-6; D unclear. The TCR originated in a woman in her 30s who had been exposed to COVID-19. The sequenced sample consisted of PBMCs or T cells enriched from blood (not recorded which). The CDR3, as DNA: TGTGCCAGCAGTGAAGGCGTGAGCGTGGCCCTCCACTTT. It encodes CASSEGVSVALHF.